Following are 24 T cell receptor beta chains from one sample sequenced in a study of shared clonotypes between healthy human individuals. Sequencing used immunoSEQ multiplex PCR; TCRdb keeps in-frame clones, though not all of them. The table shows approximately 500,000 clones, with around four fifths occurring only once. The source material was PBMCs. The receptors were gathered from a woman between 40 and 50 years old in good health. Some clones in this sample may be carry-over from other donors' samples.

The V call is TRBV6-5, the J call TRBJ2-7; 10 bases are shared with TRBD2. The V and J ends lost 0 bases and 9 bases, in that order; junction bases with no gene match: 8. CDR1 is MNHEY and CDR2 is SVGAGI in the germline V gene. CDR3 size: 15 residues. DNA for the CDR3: TGTGCCAGCAGTTACTCGAGCGGGAGGGCTTCCGGGCAGTACTTC. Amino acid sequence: CASSYSSGRASGQYF.

CDR3 nucleotides: TGTGCCAGCCGCCGGGGCAGGCAGTACGAGCAGTACTTC. As protein: CASRRGRQYEQYF. This chain uses TRBV28 with TRBJ2-5; the D call may be TRBD1 or TRBD2 (5 bases each). The tail of the sequence fits TRBJ2-7 better, so the J call may be wrong. Germline CDR1 and CDR2: MDHEN and SYDVKM. The CDR3 is 13 residues long.

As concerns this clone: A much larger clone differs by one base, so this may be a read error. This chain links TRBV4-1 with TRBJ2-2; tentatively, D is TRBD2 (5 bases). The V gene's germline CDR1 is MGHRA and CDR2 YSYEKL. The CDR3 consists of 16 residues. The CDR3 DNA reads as TGCGCCAGAAGCCAAGATCACAGCGGGAACACCGGGGAGCTGTTTTTT. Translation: CARSQDHSGNTGELFF.

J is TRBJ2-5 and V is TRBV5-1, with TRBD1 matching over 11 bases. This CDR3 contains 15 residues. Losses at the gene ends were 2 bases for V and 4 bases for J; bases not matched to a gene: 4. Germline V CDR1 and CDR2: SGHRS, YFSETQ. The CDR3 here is CASSFAGTGGETQYF. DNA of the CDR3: TGCGCCAGCAGCTTTGCCGGGACAGGGGGAGAGACCCAGTACTTC.

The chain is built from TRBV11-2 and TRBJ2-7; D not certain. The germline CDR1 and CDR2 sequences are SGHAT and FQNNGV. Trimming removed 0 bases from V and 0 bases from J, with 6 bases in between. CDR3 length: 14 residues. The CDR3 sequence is CASSLDPSSYEQYF. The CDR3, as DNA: TGTGCCAGCAGCTTAGATCCTAGCTCCTACGAGCAGTACTTC.

CDR3 sequence: CASHTPTSGTGELFF. CDR3 DNA: TGTGCCAGCCATACCCCAACTAGCGGCACCGGGGAGCTGTTTTTT. This chain joins TRBV6-1 and TRBJ2-2; TRBD2 agrees at 8 bases. V dropped 8 bases and J dropped 4; count of bases not matched to a gene: 9. From germline, CDR1 is MNHNS and CDR2 SASEGT. The CDR3 totals 15 residues.

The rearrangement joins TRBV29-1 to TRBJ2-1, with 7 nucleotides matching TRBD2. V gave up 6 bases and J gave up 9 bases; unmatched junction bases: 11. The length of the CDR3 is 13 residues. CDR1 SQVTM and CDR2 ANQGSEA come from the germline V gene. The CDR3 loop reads CSVRESARGEQFF. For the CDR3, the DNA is TGCAGCGTGCGGGAGTCGGCCCGCGGTGAGCAGTTCTTC.

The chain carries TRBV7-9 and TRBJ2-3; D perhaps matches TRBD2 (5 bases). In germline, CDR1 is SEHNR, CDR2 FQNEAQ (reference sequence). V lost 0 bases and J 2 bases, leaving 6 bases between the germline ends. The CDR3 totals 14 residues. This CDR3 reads CASSLASATDTQYF. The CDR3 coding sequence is TGTGCCAGCAGCTTAGCTAGCGCCACAGATACGCAGTATTTT.

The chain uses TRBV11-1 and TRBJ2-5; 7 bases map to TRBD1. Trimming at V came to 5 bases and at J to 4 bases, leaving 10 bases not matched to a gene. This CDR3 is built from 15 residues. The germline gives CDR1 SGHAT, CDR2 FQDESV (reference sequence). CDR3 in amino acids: CASSLSTGVGETQYF. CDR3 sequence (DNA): TGTGCCAGCAGCCTATCAACAGGGGTTGGAGAGACCCAGTACTTC.

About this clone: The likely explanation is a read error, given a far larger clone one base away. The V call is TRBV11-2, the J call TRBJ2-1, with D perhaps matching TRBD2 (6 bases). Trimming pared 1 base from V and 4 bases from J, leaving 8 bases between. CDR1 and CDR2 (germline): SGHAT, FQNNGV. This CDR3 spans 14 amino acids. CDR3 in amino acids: CASSLAGEYNEQFF. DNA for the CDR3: TGTGCCAGCAGCTTAGCGGGAGAGTACAATGAGCAGTTCTTC.

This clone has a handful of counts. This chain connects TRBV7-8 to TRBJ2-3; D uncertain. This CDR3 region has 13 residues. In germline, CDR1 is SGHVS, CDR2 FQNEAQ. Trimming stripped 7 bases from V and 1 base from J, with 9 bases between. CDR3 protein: CASTLGGTDTQYF. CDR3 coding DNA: TGTGCCAGCACCCTAGGCGGCACAGATACGCAGTATTTT. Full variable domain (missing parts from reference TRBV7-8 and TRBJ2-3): GAGVSQSPRYKVAKRGQDVALRCDPISGHVSLFWYQQALGQGPEFLTYFQNEAQLDKSGLPSDRFFAERPEGSVSTLKIQRTQQEDSAVYLCASTLGGTDTQYFGPGTRLTVL.

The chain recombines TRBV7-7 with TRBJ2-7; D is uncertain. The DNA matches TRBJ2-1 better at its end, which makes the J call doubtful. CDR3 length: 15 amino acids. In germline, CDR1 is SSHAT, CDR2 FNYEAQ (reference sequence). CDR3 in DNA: TGTGCCAGCAGCTTAGTTCCAGAGGCCTACAATGAGCAGTTCTTC. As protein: CASSLVPEAYNEQFF.

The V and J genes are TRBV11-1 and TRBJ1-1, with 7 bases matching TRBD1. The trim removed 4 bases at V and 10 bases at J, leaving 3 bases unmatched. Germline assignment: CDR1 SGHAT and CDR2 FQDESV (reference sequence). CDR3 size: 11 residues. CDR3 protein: CASSSWTGAFF. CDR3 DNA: TGTGCCAGCAGCTCCTGGACAGGAGCTTTCTTT.

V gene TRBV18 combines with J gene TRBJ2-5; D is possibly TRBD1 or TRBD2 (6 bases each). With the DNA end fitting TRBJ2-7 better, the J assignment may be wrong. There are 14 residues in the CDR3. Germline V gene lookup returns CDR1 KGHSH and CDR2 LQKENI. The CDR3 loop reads CASSPSGGEYEQYF. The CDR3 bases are TGTGCCAGCTCACCATCCGGGGGCGAGTACGAGCAGTACTTC.

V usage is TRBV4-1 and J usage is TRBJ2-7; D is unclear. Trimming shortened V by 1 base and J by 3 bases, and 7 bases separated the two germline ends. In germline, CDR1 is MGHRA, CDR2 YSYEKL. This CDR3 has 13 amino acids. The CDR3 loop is CASSQGAVYEQYF. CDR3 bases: TGCGCCAGCAGCCAAGGGGCAGTCTACGAGCAGTACTTC.

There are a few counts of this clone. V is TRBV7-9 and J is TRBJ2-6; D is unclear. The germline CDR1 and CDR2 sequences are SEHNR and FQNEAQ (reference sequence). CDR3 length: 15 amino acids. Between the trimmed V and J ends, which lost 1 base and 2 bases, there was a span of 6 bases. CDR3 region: CASSLVLPGANVLTF. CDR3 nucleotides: TGTGCCAGCAGCTTAGTCCTCCCTGGGGCCAACGTCCTGACTTTC.

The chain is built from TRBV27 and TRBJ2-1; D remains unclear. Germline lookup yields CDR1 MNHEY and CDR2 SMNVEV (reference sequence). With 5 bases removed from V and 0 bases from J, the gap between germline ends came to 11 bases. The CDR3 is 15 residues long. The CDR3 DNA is TGTGCCAGCAGTCCCCAACCCGTCTCCTACAATGAGCAGTTCTTC. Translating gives CASSPQPVSYNEQFF.

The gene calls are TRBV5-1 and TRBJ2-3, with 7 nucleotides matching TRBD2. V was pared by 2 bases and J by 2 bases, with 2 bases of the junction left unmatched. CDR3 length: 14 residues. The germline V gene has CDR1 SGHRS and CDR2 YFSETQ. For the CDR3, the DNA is TGCGCCAGCAGCTTTAGCGGGCCCACAGATACGCAGTATTTT. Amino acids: CASSFSGPTDTQYF.

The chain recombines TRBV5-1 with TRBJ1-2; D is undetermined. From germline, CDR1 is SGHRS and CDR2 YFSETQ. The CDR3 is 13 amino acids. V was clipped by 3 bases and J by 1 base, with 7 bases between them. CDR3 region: CASSYEVNYGYTF. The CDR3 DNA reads TGCGCCAGCAGCTACGAAGTTAACTATGGCTACACCTTC.

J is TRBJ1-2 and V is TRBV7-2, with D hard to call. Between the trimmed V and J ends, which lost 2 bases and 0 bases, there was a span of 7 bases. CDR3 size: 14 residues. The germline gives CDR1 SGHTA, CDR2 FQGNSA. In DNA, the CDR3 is TGTGCCAGCAGCTTACTCCCCACTAACTATGGCTACACCTTC. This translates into CASSLLPTNYGYTF.

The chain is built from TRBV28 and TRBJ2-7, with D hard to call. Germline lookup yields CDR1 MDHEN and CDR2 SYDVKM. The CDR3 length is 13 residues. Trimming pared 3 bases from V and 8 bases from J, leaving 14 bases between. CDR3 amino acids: CASSFPKVGQQYF. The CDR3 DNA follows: TGTGCCAGCAGTTTCCCCAAGGTGGGCCAGCAGTACTTC.

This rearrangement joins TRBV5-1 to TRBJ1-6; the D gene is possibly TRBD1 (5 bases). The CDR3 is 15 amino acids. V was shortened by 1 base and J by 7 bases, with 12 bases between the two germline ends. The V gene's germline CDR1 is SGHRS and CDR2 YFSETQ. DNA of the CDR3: TGCGCCAGCAGCTTGTCTAGTGACAGAAATTCACCCCTCCACTTT. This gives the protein CASSLSSDRNSPLHF.

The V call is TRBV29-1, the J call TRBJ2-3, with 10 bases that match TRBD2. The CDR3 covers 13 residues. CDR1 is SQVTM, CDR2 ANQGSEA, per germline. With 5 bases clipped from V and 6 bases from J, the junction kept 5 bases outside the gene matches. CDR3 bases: TGCAGCGTTCTTTCGACTAGCGGGGATACGCAGTATTTT. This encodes CSVLSTSGDTQYF.

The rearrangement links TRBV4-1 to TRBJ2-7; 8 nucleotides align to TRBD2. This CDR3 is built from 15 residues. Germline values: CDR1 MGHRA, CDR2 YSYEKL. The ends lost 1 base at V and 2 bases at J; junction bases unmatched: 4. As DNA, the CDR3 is TGCGCCAGCAGCCAAGCCACTAGCGGAGCCTACGAGCAGTACTTC. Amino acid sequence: CASSQATSGAYEQYF.